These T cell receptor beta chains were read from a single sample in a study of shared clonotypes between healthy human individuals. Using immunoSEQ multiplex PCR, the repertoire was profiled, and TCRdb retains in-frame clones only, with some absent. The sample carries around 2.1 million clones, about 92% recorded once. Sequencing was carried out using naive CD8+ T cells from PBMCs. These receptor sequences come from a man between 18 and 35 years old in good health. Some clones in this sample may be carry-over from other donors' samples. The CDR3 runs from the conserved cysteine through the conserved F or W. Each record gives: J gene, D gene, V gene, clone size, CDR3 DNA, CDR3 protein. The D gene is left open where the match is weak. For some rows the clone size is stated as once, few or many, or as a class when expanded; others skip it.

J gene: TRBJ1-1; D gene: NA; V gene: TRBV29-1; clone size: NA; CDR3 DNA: TGCAGCGGGTCCGGATGGGGGGCGAACACTGAAGCTTTCTTT; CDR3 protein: CSGSGWGANTEAFF
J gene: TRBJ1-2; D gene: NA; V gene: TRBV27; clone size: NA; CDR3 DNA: TGTGCCAGCAGTAATGTACTGGTGAGGGGGGCTGGAGGCTACACCTTC; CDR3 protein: CASSNVLVRGAGGYTF
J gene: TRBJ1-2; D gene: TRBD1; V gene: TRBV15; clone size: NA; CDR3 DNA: TGTGCCACCAGTAGGACAGGGAACTATGGCTACACCTTC; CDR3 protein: CATSRTGNYGYTF
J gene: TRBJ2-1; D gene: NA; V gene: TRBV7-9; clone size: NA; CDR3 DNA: TGTGCCAGCAGCTTAGCGACGGCTAGCAGCCCCAATGAGCAGTTCTTC; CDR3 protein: CASSLATASSPNEQFF
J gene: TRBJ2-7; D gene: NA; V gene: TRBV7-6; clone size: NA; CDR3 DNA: TGTGCCAGCAGCCGATTAGGACAGACCTACGAGCAGTACTTC; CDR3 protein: CASSRLGQTYEQYF
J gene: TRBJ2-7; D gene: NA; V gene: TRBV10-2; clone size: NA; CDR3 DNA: TGCGCCAGCAGTGAGACTAGTAGAGCCTACGAGCAGTACTTC; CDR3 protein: CASSETSRAYEQYF
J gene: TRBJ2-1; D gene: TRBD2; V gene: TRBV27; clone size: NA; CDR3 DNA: TGTGCCAGCAGTTTATTGCCCCTAGCGGGAGCCTACAATGAGCAGTTCTTC; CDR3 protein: CASSLLPLAGAYNEQFF
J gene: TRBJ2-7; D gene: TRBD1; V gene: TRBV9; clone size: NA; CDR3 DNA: TGTGCCAGCAGCCCCAGGACTGCCAGGGGGGAGCAGTACTTC; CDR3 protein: CASSPRTARGEQYF
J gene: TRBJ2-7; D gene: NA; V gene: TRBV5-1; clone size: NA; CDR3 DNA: TGCGCCAGCAGCTTGGGGGGTTGGACGGTGGACTACGAGCAGTACTTC; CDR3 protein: CASSLGGWTVDYEQYF
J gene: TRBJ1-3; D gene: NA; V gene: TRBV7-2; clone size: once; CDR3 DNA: TGTGCCAGCAGCTTATACGGGCCGGCCTCTGATTCTGGAAACACCATATATTTT; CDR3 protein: CASSLYGPASDSGNTIYF
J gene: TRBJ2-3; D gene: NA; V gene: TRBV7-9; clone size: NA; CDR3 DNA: TGTGCCAGCAGCTTAATGGTGGGACCAGATACGCAGTATTTT; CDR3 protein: CASSLMVGPDTQYF
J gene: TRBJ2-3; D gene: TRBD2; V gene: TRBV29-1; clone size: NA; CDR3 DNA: TGCAGCGTTGCGGGGAGCGGGAGGGCCGGGATGGAGTATTTT; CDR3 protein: CSVAGSGRAGMEYF
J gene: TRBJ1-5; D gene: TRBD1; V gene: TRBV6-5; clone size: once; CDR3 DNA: TGTGCCAGCAGTAACCTACAGGGGGACAATCAGCCCCAGCATTTT; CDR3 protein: CASSNLQGDNQPQHF
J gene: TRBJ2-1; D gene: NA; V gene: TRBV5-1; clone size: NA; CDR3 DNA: TGCGCCAGCAGCTCCGCCAGCTCCTACAATGAGCAGTTCTTC; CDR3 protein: CASSSASSYNEQFF
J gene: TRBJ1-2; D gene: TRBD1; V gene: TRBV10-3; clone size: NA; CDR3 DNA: TGTGCCATCAACCCGGGACAGACTGATAACTATGGCTACACCTTC; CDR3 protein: CAINPGQTDNYGYTF
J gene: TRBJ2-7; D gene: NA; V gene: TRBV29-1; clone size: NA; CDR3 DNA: TGCAGCGTAGGACAGTCTGTGAGCTCCTACGAGCAGTACTTC; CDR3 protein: CSVGQSVSSYEQYF
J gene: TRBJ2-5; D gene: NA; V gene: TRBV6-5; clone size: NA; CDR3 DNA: TGTGCCAGCAGTTCTCCACTAGGGGAGACCCAGTACTTC; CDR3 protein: CASSSPLGETQYF
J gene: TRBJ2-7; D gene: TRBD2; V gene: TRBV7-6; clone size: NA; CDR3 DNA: TGTGCCAGCAGCTTAGATTCTAGCGGGAGATGGGCATCCTACGAGCAGTACTTC; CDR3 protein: CASSLDSSGRWASYEQYF
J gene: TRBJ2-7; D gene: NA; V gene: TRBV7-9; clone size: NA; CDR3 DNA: TGTGCCAGCAGCTTTGGACAGCGAGCCTACGAGCAGTACTTC; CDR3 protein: CASSFGQRAYEQYF
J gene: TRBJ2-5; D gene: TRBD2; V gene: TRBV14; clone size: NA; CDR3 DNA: TGTGCCAGCAGCCGGCGGGGGCAAGAGACCCAGTACTTC; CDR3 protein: CASSRRGQETQYF
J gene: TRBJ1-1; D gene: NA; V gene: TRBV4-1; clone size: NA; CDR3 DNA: TGCGCCAGCAGCCCGGGACGTGCCTTTGAAGCTTTCTTT; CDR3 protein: CASSPGRAFEAFF
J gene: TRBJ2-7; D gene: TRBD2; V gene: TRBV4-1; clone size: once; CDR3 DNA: TGCGCCAGCAGCCAACCCGGGACTAGCAGACACTACGAGCAGTACTTC; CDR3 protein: CASSQPGTSRHYEQYF